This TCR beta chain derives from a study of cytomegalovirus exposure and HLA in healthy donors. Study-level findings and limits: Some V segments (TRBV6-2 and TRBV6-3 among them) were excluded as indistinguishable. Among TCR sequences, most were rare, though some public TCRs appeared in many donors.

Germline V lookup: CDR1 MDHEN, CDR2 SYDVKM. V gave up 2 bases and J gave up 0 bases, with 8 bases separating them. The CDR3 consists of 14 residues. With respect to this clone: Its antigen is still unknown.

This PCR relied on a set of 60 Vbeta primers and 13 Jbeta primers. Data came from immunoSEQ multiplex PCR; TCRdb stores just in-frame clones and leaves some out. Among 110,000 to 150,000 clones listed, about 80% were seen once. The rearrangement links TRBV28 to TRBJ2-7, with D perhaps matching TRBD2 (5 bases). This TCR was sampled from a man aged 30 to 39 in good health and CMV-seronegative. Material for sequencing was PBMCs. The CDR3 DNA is TGTGCCAGCAGTTTACCGGGGAGCTCCTACGAGCAGTACTTC. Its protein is CASSLPGSSYEQYF.